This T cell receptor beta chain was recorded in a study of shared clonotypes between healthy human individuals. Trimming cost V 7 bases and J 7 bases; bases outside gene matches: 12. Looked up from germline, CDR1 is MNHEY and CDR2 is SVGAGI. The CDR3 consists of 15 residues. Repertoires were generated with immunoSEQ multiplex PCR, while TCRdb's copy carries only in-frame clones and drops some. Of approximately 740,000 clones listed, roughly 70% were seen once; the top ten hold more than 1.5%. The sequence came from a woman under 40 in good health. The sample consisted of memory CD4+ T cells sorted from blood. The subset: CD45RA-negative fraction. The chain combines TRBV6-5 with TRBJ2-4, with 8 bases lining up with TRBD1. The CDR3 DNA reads TGTGCCAGCACATCACACCCAGGGGGCAGTAACATTCAGTACTTC. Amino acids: CASTSHPGGSNIQYF.